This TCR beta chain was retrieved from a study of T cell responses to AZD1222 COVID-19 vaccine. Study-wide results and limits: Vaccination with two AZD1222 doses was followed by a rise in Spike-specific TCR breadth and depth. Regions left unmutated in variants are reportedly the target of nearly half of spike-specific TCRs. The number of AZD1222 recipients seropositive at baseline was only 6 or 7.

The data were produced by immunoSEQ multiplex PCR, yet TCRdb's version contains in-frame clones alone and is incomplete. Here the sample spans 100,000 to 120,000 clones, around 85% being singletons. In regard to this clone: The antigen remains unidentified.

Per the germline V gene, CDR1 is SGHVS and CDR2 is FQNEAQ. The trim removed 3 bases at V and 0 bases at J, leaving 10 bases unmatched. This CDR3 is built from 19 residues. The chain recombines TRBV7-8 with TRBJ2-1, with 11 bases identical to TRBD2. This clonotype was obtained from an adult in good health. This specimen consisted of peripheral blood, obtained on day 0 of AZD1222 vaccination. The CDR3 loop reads CASSLRRLAGGSSYNEQFF. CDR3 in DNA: TGTGCCAGCAGCTTGAGAAGGCTAGCGGGAGGAAGCTCCTACAATGAGCAGTTCTTC. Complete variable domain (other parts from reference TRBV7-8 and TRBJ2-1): GAGVSQSPRYKVAKRGQDVALRCDPISGHVSLFWYQQALGQGPEFLTYFQNEAQLDKSGLPSDRFFAERPEGSVSTLKIQRTQQEDSAVYLCASSLRRLAGGSSYNEQFFGPGTRLTVL.